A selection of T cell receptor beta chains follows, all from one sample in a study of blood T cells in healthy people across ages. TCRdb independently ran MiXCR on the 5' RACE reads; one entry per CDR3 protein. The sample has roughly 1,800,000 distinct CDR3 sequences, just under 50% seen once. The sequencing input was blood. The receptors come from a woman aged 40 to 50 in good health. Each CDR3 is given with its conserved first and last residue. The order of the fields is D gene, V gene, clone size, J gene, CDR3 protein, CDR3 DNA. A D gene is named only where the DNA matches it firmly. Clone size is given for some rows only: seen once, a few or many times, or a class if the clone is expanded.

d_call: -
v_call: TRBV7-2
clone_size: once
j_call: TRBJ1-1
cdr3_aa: CASSHTGFWNTEAFF
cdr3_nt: TGTGCCAGCAGCCACACAGGGTTTTGGAACACTGAAGCTTTCTTT

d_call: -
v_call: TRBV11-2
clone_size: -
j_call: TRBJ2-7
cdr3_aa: CASSLDRRDRYNEQYF
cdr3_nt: TGTGCCAGCAGCTTAGATCGCAGGGACCGCTACAATGAGCAGTACTTC

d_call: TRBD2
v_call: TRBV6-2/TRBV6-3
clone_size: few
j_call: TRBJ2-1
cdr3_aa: CASSYSYGGAPYEQFF
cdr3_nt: TGTGCCAGCAGTTACTCGTACGGGGGGGCTCCCTATGAGCAGTTCTTC

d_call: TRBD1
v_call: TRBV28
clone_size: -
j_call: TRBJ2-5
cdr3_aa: CASSHGQAEQTQYF
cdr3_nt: TGTGCCAGCAGTCACGGACAGGCGGAACAGACCCAGTACTTC

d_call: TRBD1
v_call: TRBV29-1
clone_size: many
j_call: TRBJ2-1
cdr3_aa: CSVGGQAINEQFF
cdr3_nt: TGCAGCGTTGGGGGACAGGCGATCAATGAGCAGTTCTTC

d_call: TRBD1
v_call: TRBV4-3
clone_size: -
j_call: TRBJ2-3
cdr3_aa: CASSPGQGRSDTQYF
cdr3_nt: TGCGCCAGCAGCCCCGGACAGGGCAGGTCAGATACGCAGTATTTT

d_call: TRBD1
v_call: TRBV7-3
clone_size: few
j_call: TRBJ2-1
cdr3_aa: CASSLETGGFNEQFF
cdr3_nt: TGTGCCAGCAGCTTGGAGACAGGGGGCTTCAATGAGCAGTTCTTC

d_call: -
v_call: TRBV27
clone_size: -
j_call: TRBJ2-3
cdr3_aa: CASSLLASPTDTQYF
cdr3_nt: TGTGCCAGCAGTTTATTGGCTAGCCCCACAGATACGCAGTATTTT

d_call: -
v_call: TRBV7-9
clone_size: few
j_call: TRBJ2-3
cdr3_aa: CASSLGRGANTDTQYF
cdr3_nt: TGTGCCAGCAGCTTGGGACGGGGGGCTAACACAGATACGCAGTATTTT

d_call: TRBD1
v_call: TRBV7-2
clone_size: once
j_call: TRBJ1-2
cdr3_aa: CAGSLDRTGYGYTF
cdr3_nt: TGTGCCGGCAGTTTGGACAGGACGGGCTATGGCTACACCTTC

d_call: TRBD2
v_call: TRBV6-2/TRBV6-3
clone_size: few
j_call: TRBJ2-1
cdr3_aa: CASSDLAGGGNEQFF
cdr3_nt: TGTGCCAGCAGTGACCTAGCGGGGGGGGGCAATGAGCAGTTCTTC

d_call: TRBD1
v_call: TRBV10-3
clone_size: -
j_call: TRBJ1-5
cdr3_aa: CAISDLTGNQPQHF
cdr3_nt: TGTGCCATCAGCGACTTGACAGGGAATCAGCCCCAGCATTTT

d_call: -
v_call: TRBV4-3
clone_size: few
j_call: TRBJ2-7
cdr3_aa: CASSQDGGGTPYEQYF
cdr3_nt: TGCGCCAGCAGCCAAGACGGCGGGGGCACTCCCTACGAGCAGTACTTC

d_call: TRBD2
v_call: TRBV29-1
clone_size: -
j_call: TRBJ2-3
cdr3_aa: CSGVTGTSVPDTQYF
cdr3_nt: TGCAGCGGCGTAACCGGGACTAGCGTGCCAGATACGCAGTATTTT

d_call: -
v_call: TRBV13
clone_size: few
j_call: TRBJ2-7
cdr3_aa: CASSLGGLGVLSYEQYF
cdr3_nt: TGTGCCAGCAGCTTAGGCGGACTCGGGGTCCTCTCCTACGAGCAGTACTTC

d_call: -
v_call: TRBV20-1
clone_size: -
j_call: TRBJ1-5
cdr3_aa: CSTEQGTGVNQPQHF
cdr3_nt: TGCAGTACGGAACAAGGGACGGGAGTTAATCAGCCCCAGCATTTT

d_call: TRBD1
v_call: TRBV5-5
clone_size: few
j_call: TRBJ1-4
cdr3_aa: CASSLFGTGGPVGDEKLFF
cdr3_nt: TGTGCCAGCAGCTTGTTTGGGACAGGGGGCCCCGTTGGCGATGAAAAACTGTTTTTT

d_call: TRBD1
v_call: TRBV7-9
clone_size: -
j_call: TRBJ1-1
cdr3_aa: CASSLRTGRDTEAFF
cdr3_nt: TGTGCCAGCAGCCTAAGGACAGGGCGGGACACTGAAGCTTTCTTT

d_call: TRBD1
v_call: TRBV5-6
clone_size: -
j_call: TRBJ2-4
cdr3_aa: CASSLAPIGTGENIQYF
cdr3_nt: TGTGCCAGCAGCTTGGCTCCCATTGGGACAGGGGAAAACATTCAGTACTTC

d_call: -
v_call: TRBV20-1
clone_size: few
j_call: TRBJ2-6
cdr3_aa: CSAPGPYSGANVLTF
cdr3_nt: TGCAGTGCCCCGGGCCCCTACTCTGGGGCCAACGTCCTGACTTTC

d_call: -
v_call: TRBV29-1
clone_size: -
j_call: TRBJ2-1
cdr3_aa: CSFARREETQFF
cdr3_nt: TGCAGCTTTGCCCGCAGGGAAGAGACCCAGTTCTTC

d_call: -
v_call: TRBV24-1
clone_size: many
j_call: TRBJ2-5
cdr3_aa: CATSPHRDQETQYF
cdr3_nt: TGTGCCACCAGCCCGCACAGGGATCAAGAGACCCAGTACTTC

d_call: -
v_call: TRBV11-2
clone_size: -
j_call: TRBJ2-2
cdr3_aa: CASSPQTRTGELFF
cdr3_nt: TGTGCCAGCAGCCCACAGACTAGGACCGGGGAGCTGTTTTTT

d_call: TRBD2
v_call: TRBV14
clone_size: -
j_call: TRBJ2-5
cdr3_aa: CASSQGYSGAFQETQYF
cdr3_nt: TGTGCCAGCAGCCAAGGATACAGCGGGGCCTTTCAAGAGACCCAGTACTTC

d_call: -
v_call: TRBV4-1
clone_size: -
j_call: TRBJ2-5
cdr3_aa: CASSQDGTPGQETQYF
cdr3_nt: TGCGCCAGCAGCCAAGATGGGACTCCGGGCCAAGAGACCCAGTACTTC

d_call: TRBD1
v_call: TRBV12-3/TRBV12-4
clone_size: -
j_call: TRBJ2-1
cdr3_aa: CASIPDRGINEQFF
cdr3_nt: TGTGCCAGCATCCCGGACAGGGGAATCAATGAGCAGTTCTTC

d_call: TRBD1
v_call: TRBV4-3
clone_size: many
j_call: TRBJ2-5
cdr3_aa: CASSNDRAETQYF
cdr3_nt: TGCGCCAGCAGCAACGACAGGGCGGAGACCCAGTACTTC

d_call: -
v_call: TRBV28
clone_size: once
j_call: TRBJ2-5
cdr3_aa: CASRPVYTASKTQYF
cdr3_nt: TGTGCCAGCAGACCAGTTTATACAGCGTCCAAGACCCAGTACTTC

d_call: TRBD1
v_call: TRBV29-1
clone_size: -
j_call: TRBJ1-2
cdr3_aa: CSVDAGTGGYGYTF
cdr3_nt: TGCAGCGTTGACGCCGGGACAGGGGGGTATGGCTACACCTTC

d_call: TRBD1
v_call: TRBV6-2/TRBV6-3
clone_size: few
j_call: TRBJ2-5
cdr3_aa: CASRPTGGVETQYF
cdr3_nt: TGTGCCAGCAGGCCGACAGGGGGTGTAGAGACCCAGTACTTC

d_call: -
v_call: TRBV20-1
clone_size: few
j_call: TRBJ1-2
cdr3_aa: CSASLTVNNYGYTF
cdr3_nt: TGCAGTGCGTCGTTAACAGTGAATAACTATGGCTACACCTTC

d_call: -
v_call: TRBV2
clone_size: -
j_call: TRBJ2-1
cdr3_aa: CASSDLQASYYNEQFF
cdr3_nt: TGTGCCAGCAGTGATTTGCAGGCAAGTTACTACAATGAGCAGTTCTTC

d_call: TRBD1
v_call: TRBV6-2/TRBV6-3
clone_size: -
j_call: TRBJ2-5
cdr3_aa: CASSYSGTGSEAQYF
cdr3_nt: TGTGCCAGCAGTTACTCAGGGACAGGGTCAGAGGCCCAGTACTTC

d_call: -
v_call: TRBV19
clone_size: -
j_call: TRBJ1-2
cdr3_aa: CASSKDYYGYTF
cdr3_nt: TGTGCCAGTAGTAAAGACTACTATGGCTACACCTTC

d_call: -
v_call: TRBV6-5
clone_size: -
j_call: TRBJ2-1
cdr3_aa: CASSYSRVTIYNEQFF
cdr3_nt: TGTGCCAGCAGTTACTCCAGGGTAACCATTTACAATGAGCAGTTCTTC

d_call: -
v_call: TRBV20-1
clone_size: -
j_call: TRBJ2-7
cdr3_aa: CSASPSSYSGEQYF
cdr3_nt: TGCAGTGCTAGTCCCTCTTCTTATTCAGGGGAGCAGTACTTC

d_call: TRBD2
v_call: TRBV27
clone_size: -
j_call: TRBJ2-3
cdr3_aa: CASSLFRGSGVSDTQYF
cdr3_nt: TGTGCCAGCAGTTTATTTCGGGGTAGCGGGGTGTCCGATACGCAGTATTTT

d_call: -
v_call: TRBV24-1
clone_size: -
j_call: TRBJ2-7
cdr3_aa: CATRGSSYEQYF
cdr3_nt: TGTGCCACCAGGGGCAGTTCCTACGAGCAGTACTTC

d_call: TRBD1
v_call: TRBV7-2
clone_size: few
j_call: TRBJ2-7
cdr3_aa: CASSSTGTGLYEQYF
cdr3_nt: TGTGCCAGCAGCTCAACCGGGACAGGGCTCTACGAGCAGTACTTC